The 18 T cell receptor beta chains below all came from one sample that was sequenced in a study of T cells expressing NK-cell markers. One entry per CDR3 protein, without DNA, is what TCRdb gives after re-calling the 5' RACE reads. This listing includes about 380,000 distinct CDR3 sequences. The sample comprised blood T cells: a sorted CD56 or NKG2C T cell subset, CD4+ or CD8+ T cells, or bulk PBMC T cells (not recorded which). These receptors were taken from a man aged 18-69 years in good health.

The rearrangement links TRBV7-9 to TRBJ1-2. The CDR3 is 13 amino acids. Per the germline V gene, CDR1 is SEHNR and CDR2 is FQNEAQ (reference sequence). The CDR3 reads CASSLGPIAGYTF.

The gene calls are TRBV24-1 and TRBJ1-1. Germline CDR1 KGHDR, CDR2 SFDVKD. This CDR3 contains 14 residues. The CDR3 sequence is CATSDPRYPTEAFF.

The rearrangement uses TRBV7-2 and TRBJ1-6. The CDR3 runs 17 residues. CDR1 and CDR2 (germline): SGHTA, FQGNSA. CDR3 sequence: CASSLGSGGDLNSPLHF.

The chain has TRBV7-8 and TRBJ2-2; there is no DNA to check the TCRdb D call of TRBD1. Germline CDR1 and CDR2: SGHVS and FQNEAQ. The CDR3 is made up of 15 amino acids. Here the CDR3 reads CASSLVMDGRGELFF.

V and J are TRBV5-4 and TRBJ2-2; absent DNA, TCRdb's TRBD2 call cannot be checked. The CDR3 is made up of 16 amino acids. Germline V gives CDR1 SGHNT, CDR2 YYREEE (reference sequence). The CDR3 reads CASSLDGTRRTGELFF. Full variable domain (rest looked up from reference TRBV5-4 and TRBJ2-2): ETGVTQSPTHLIKTRGQQVTLRCSSQSGHNTVSWYQQALGQGPQFIFQYYREEENGRGNFPPRFSGLQFPNYSSELNVNALELDDSALYLCASSLDGTRRTGELFFGEGSRLTVL.

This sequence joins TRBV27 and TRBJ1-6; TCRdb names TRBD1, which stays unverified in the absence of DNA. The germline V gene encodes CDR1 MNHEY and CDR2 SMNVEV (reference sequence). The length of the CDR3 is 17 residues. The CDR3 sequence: CASSLAPVGQSLSPLHF.

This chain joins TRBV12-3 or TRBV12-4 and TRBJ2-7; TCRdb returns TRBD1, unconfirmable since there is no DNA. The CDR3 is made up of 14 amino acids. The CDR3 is CASSRDRKTYEQYF.

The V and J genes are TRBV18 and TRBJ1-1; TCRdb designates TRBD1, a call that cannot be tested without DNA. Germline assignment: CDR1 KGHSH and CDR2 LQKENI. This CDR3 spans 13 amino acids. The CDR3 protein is CASGDSMNTEAFF. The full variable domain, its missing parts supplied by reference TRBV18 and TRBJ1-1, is NAGVMQNPRHLVRRRGQEARLRCSPMKGHSHVYWYRQLPEEGLKFMVYLQKENIIDESGMPKERFSAEFPKEGPSILRIQQVVRGDSAAYFCASGDSMNTEAFFGQGTRLTVV.

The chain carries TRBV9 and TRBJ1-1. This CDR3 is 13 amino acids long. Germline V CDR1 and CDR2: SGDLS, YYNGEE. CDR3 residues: CASSVSENTEAFF.

This chain's CDR3 is CASSLIPGELFF. The genes are TRBV12-3 or TRBV12-4 and TRBJ2-2. The length of the CDR3 is 12 residues.

The CDR3 sequence is CASSRGQQGPANYGYTF. The chain couples TRBV18 to TRBJ1-2; TCRdb gives TRBD1 as the D gene, but with no DNA this cannot be confirmed. CDR1 KGHSH and CDR2 LQKENI come from the germline V gene. This CDR3 contains 17 residues.

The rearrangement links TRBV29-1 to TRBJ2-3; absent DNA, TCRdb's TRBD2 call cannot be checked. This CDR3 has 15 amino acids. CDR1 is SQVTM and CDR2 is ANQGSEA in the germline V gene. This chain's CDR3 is CSVTGLAGGTGTQYF.

The CDR3 loop reads CASSLLTPPYGYTF. V is TRBV28 and J is TRBJ1-2. The V gene's germline CDR1 is MDHEN and CDR2 SYDVKM. The CDR3 spans 14 residues.

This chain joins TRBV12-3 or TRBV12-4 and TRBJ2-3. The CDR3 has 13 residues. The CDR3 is CASRVGLSDTQYF.

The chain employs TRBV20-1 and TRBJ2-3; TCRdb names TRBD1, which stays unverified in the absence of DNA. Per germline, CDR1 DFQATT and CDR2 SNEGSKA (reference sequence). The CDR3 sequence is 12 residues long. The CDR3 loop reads CSGDRSTDTQYF.

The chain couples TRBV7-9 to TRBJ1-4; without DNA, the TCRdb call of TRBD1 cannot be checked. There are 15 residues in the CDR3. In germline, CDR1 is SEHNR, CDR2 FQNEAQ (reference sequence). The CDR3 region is CASSFPGTRGEKLFF.

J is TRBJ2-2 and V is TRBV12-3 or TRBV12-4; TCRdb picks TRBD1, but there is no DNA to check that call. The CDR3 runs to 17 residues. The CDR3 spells CASSLLLFRGGSGELFF.

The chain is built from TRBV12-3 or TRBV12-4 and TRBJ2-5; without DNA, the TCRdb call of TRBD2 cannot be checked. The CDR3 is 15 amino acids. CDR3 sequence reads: CASEPAGWGQETQYF.